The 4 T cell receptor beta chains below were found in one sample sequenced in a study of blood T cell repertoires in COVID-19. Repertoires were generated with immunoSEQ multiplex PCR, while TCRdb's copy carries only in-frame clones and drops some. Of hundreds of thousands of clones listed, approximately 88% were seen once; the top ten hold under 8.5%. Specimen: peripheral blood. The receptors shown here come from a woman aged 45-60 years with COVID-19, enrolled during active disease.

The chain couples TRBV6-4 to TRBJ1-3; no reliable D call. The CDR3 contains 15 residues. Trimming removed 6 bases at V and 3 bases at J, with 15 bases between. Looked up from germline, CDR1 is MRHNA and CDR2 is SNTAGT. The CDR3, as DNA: TGTGCCAGCAGCCCACGTAACGGGTATGGAAACACCATATATTTT. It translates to CASSPRNGYGNTIYF.

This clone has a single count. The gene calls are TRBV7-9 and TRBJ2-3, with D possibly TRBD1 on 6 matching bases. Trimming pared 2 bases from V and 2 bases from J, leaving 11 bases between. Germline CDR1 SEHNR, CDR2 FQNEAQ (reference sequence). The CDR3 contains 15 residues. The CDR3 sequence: CASSLSQGTTDTQYF. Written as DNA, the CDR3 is TGTGCCAGCAGCTTATCCCAGGGGACCACAGATACGCAGTATTTT.

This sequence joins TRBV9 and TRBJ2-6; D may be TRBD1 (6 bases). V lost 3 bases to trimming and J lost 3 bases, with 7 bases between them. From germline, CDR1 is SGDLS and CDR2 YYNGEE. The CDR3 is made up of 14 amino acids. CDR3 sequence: CASSAGVGANVLTF. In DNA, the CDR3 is TGTGCCAGCAGCGCAGGGGTTGGGGCCAACGTCCTGACTTTC.

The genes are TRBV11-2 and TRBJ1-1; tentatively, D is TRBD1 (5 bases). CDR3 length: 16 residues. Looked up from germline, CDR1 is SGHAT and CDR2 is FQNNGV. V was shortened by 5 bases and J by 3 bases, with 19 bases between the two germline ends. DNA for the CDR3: TGTGCCAGCAGCCCCCATCTTGGGGCGACGTACACTGAAGCTTTCTTT. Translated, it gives CASSPHLGATYTEAFF.